This is a list of T cell receptor beta chains from one sample in a study of identical twins. One entry per CDR3 protein, called by TCRdb with MiXCR from the 5' RACE reads. In the table there are 570,000 or so distinct CDR3 sequences, 9.6% of which are singletons. This sample was also put to use in a study of yellow fever vaccine responses in identical twins.

The source material was PBMCs. The receptor set was obtained from a woman aged 18-29 years in good health. Both conserved end residues are part of each CDR3. The order of the fields is D gene, clone size, J gene, V gene, CDR3 DNA, CDR3 protein. D genes are given only for firm matches. Not all rows give a size; the values are once, few, many and, for expanded clones, a class.

>.|many|TRBJ2-1|TRBV6-2/TRBV6-3
TGTGCCAGCAGTTACTCAGCCTACAATGAGCAGTTCTTC
CASSYSAYNEQFF
>.|.|TRBJ2-1|TRBV20-1
TGCAGTGCTAGGGTTCCTACGTGGAATGAGCAGTTCTTC
CSARVPTWNEQFF
>.|few|TRBJ2-7|TRBV11-2
TGTGCCAGCAGCAAAAATGAGGAGGGCTACGAGCAGTACTTC
CASSKNEEGYEQYF
>.|.|TRBJ2-7|TRBV6-2/TRBV6-3
TGTGCCAGCAGTTACTCGCCGACAGGCTACGAGCAGTACTTC
CASSYSPTGYEQYF
>TRBD1|.|TRBJ2-7|TRBV3-1
TGTGCCAGCAGCCCGCGGGGACAGGGGTCCCACGAGCAGTACTTC
CASSPRGQGSHEQYF
>TRBD1|.|TRBJ2-2|TRBV6-1
TGTGCCAGCAGTCCCATCCACAGGGGGCGGGACACCGGGGAGCTGTTTTTT
CASSPIHRGRDTGELFF
>.|few|TRBJ2-1|TRBV14
TGTGCCAGCAGCCAAGATGGGAACTACAATGAGCAGTTCTTC
CASSQDGNYNEQFF
>TRBD2|.|TRBJ2-1|TRBV10-3
TGTGCCATCAGTGATCCTAGCGGGAGTAGCAATGAGCAGTTCTTC
CAISDPSGSSNEQFF
>.|many|TRBJ2-6|TRBV12-3/TRBV12-4
TGTGCCAGCAGTCCTCTCAGCTCTGGGGCCAACGTCCTGACTTTC
CASSPLSSGANVLTF
>.|many|TRBJ2-2|TRBV7-9
TGTGCCAGCAGCTTAGTTCCCCAGCCTACGAACACCGGGGAGCTGTTTTTT
CASSLVPQPTNTGELFF
>TRBD1|.|TRBJ2-1|TRBV5-1
TGCGCCAGCGCGGCCGGGACAGGGGGGAATGAGCAGTTCTTC
CASAAGTGGNEQFF
>.|few|TRBJ2-6|TRBV29-1
TGCAGCGTTGCAAGCGGCTCTGGGGCCAACGTCCTGACTTTC
CSVASGSGANVLTF
>TRBD1|.|TRBJ2-7|TRBV25-1
TGTGCCAGCAGTGTGGGACAGCTCTACGAGCAGTACTTC
CASSVGQLYEQYF
>.|many|TRBJ2-2|TRBV20-1
TGCAGTGCTAGAGATTCGAGGGTTTCCGCCGGGGAGCTGTTTTTT
CSARDSRVSAGELFF
>.|.|TRBJ2-3|TRBV30
TGTGCCTGCCTGGCGAAAGATACGCAGTATTTT
CACLAKDTQYF
>.|.|TRBJ2-7|TRBV11-2
TGTGCCAGCAGCTTAGCCCATGGACAGACCTACGAGCAGTACTTC
CASSLAHGQTYEQYF
>TRBD1|few|TRBJ1-2|TRBV6-1
TGTGCCAGCACCCCAATACAGGGGACTAACTATGGCTACACCTTC
CASTPIQGTNYGYTF
>TRBD1|many|TRBJ2-7|TRBV5-1
TGCGCCAGCAGCTTGGCCGGGGACAGCGAGCAGTACTTC
CASSLAGDSEQYF
>.|few|TRBJ2-5|TRBV6-5
TGTGCCAGCAGTTACTCTGGGTTTTGGAAGACCCAGTACTTC
CASSYSGFWKTQYF
>.|.|TRBJ2-3|TRBV5-1
TGCGCCAGCAGCCCGAGACAAAACACAGATACGCAGTATTTT
CASSPRQNTDTQYF
>.|many|TRBJ2-2|TRBV29-1
TGCAGCGCCCAGGCGCTGTCCGGGGAGCTGTTTTTT
CSAQALSGELFF
>.|many|TRBJ2-3|TRBV29-1
TGCAGCGTTGATGCCAGTTACACAGATACGCAGTATTTT
CSVDASYTDTQYF
>.|many|TRBJ2-7|TRBV7-9
TGTGCCAGCAGATTAGAGGGCTACGAGCAGTACTTC
CASRLEGYEQYF
>TRBD2|few|TRBJ2-7|TRBV20-1
TGCAGTGCTAGAGAGCTAGCGGGAGGATCCTACGAGCAGTACTTC
CSARELAGGSYEQYF
>.|few|TRBJ2-7|TRBV29-1
TGCAGCCCAGGACATGGTACCTACGAGCAGTACTTC
CSPGHGTYEQYF
>TRBD2|.|TRBJ2-1|TRBV28
TGTGCCAGCAGTTTAATTGGGCAGGGACTGCCTGGGACTAGCGGGAGCTTTAATGAGCAGTTCTTC
CASSLIGQGLPGTSGSFNEQFF
>.|many|TRBJ1-5|TRBV16
TGTGCCAGCAGCCAATCGTCACTCCGACCCAGCAATCAGCCCCAGCATTTT
CASSQSSLRPSNQPQHF
>TRBD1|.|TRBJ1-1|TRBV20-1
TGCAGTGCCCGCCTTCAGGGGGCGCTCACTGAAGCTTTCTTT
CSARLQGALTEAFF
>TRBD1|.|TRBJ2-7|TRBV28
TGTGCCAGCAGTTATGACAGGGTCCGGGGCCTCTACGAGCAGTACTTC
CASSYDRVRGLYEQYF
>.|many|TRBJ2-3|TRBV28
TGTGCCAGCAGTACAGGGGCGGGGAGGACAGATACGCAGTATTTT
CASSTGAGRTDTQYF
>TRBD2|.|TRBJ2-3|TRBV11-2
TGTGCCAGCAGCTTCCCGCGGACACTGCGGGAGCCTACCACAGATACGCAGTATTTT
CASSFPRTLREPTTDTQYF
>.|.|TRBJ1-1|TRBV4-3
TGCGCCAGCCGACAGAACGCCTACACTGAAGCTTTCTTT
CASRQNAYTEAFF
>TRBD1|few|TRBJ2-1|TRBV4-1
TGCGCCAGCAGCCAAGAACCCCAGGGGGGGACAGGGGTCTATGAGCAGTTCTTC
CASSQEPQGGTGVYEQFF
>.|few|TRBJ1-5|TRBV21-1
TGTGCCAGCAGCAAAGGACCTTTTGGTCGTGATATTCGCCGGAGCAATCAGCCCCAGCATTTT
CASSKGPFGRDIRRSNQPQHF
>TRBD1|many|TRBJ1-4|TRBV7-2
TGTGCCAGCAGCTTAGGGACAGGTTTAAATGAAAAACTGTTTTTT
CASSLGTGLNEKLFF
>TRBD2|few|TRBJ2-1|TRBV12-3/TRBV12-4
TGTGCCAGCAGTCGGACTAGCGGAGCGGCCGGGTGGAATGAGCAGTTCTTC
CASSRTSGAAGWNEQFF
>.|few|TRBJ2-6|TRBV6-5
TGTGCCAGCAGTTACTCGATCAGGTCTGGGGCCAACGTCCTGACTTTC
CASSYSIRSGANVLTF
>TRBD2|.|TRBJ2-1|TRBV4-1
TGCGCCAGCAGCCACCCCGGGACTAGCGGTTTCAATGAGCAGTTCTTC
CASSHPGTSGFNEQFF
>.|many|TRBJ2-7|TRBV30
TGTGCCTGGAGTGGGGGGAACGAGCAGTACTTC
CAWSGGNEQYF
>TRBD2|.|TRBJ2-3|TRBV24-1
TGTGCCACCAGTGGGGCTAGCGGCGCAGATACGCAGTATTTT
CATSGASGADTQYF
>.|few|TRBJ2-1|TRBV11-3
TGTGCCAGCAGCCTGGACAACTACAATGAGCAGTTCTTC
CASSLDNYNEQFF
>.|many|TRBJ1-2|TRBV6-1
TGTGCCAGCAGGGGGACGGGGGGGACGTCCTATGGCTACACCTTC
CASRGTGGTSYGYTF
>.|few|TRBJ2-7|TRBV20-1
TGCAGTGCTCCCCAGGCCTACGAGCAGTACTTC
CSAPQAYEQYF
>.|few|TRBJ2-3|TRBV20-1
TGCAGTGCTAGTGTGATTTGGAGGAGCCGCCTAGACACAGATACGCAGTATTTT
CSASVIWRSRLDTDTQYF
>.|.|TRBJ1-2|TRBV4-2
TGTGCCATGAGCCCCGGCCGTCGTGTCTATGGCTACACCTTC
CAMSPGRRVYGYTF
>.|many|TRBJ1-1|TRBV7-6
TGTGCCAGCAGCCCCAGGGGCGAGGACACTGAAGCTTTCTTT
CASSPRGEDTEAFF
>TRBD2|many|TRBJ2-3|TRBV4-1
TGCGCCAGCAGCCAACGACTAGCGGGATTAACAGATACGCAGTATTTT
CASSQRLAGLTDTQYF